The 5 T cell receptor beta chains below were found in one sample sequenced in a study of response to subunit inactivated influenza vaccine. A single record per CDR3 protein comes from TCRdb applying MiXCR to the RT-PCR reads. The sample consists of 650,000 to 850,000 distinct CDR3 sequences, about 15% of them appearing once. The starting material was PBMCs from blood, obtained 14 days before vaccination. These receptors all stem from a man aged 45 to 65 who received an inactivated influenza vaccine.

This clonotype occurred a few times. This chain connects TRBV3-1 to TRBJ1-3, with D unresolved. CDR1 is LGHDT, CDR2 YNNKEL, per germline (reference sequence). This CDR3 spans 15 amino acids. The V end was cut by 3 bases, the J end by 0 bases, with 9 bases between. CDR3 loop: CASSQTDGSGNTIYF. The CDR3 DNA reads TGTGCCAGCAGCCAGACCGACGGCTCTGGAAACACCATATATTTT.

This clonotype has just a few counts. The V gene is TRBV7-3, the J gene TRBJ1-2; possible D gene TRBD1, 5 bases. The ends were cut back, 5 bases at V and 5 bases at J, with 12 bases in the middle. The CDR3 loop spans 13 amino acids. The germline V gene encodes CDR1 SGHTA and CDR2 FQGTGA. CDR3 amino acids: CASSLPTVYGYTF. The CDR3 coding sequence is TGTGCCAGCAGCCTACCGACAGTTTATGGCTACACCTTC.

This clonotype has only a few counts. This chain links TRBV18 with TRBJ2-5; D call uncertain. The ends were cut back, 0 bases at V and 2 bases at J, with 7 bases in the middle. The CDR3 contains 14 residues. CDR1 and CDR2 from the germline V gene are KGHSH and LQKENI. The CDR3 loop reads CASSPPSRQETQYF. The CDR3 DNA follows: TGTGCCAGCTCACCACCCTCCAGACAAGAGACCCAGTACTTC.

This clonotype has only a few counts. The CDR3 sequence: CASSVVGQGHVGSEQFF. The CDR3 nucleotides are TGTGCCAGCAGCGTAGTAGGACAGGGGCACGTCGGCAGTGAGCAGTTCTTC. The V gene is TRBV9, the J gene TRBJ2-1; TRBD1 agrees at 9 bases. The CDR3 runs 17 residues. CDR1 and CDR2 (germline): SGDLS, YYNGEE. With 0 bases clipped from V and 9 bases from J, the junction kept 13 bases outside the gene matches.

This clonotype was seen more than once but under ten times. J is TRBJ2-7 and V is TRBV5-1, with D uncertain. Germline V gene data show CDR1 as SGHRS and CDR2 as YFSETQ. This CDR3 has 12 amino acids. Trimming took off 7 bases at V and 3 bases at J, with 11 bases between the two ends. The CDR3 is CASVGSNYEQYF. CDR3 sequence (DNA): TGCGCCAGCGTGGGCAGCAACTACGAGCAGTACTTC.